One T cell receptor beta chain is described in this entry. What it binds is not known. CDR3 length: 14 residues. The V gene lost 2 bases and the J gene lost 6 bases, with 14 bases spanning the gap. The germline V gene has CDR1 SNHLY and CDR2 FYNNEI. The sample is drawn from a study of Ad26.COV2.S vaccination and SARS-CoV-2 variants. About the research overall: The vaccine Ad26.COV2.S was put into the muscle once, or twice with 56 days between.

Repertoires were generated with immunoSEQ multiplex PCR, while TCRdb's copy carries only in-frame clones and drops some. The sample includes 300,000 to 350,000 clones, roughly 91% of them seen just once. Treatment noted: roughly 20 received Ad26.COV2.S at low or high dose, single or two shots; roughly five received placebo; per-sample allocation not given. Repertoires come from day 63 after the first vaccine or placebo injection. An adult aged 18-55 years in Boston served as the donor. Study-wide results and limits: Possible underestimation of total T cell responses by the TCR breadth and depth analyses was noted. CD8+ and CD4+ T cells specific for spike reportedly responded with substantial breadth after vaccination.

This specimen consisted of peripheral blood, obtained in a trial of Ad26.COV2.S vaccine versus placebo. This chain links TRBV2 with TRBJ2-7; D gene uncertain. This clonotype was obtained from a person aged 18 to 59 who received the Ad26.COV2.S COVID-19 vaccine or a placebo. This chain's CDR3 is CASSEFALDPEQYF. The CDR3 DNA sequence: TGTGCCAGCAGTGAATTTGCCTTGGATCCCGAGCAGTACTTC.